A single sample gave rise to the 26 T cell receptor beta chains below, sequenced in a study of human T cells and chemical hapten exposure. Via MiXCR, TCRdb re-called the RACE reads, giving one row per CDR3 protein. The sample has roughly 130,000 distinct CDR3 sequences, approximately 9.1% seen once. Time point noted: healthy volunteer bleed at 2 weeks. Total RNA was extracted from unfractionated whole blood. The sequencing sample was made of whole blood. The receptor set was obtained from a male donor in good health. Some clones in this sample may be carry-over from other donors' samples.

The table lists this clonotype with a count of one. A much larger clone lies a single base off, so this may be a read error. The CDR3 DNA reads as TGTGCCATCAGTGTTGGAGGGACATGCTATAATTCACCCCTCCACTTT. It specifies CAISVGGTCYNSPLHF. The rearrangement uses TRBV10-3 and TRBJ1-6; D is possibly TRBD1 (6 bases). V dropped 4 bases and J dropped 3 bases, with 13 bases sitting between them. The CDR3 runs 16 residues. Germline CDR1 reads ENHRY; CDR2 reads SYGVKD.

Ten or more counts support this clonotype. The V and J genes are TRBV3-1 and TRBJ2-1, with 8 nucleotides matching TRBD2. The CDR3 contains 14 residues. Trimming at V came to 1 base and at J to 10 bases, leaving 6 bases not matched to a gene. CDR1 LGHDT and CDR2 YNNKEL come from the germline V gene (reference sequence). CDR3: CASSQAPASGEQFF. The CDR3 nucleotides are TGTGCCAGCAGCCAAGCTCCAGCTAGCGGGGAGCAGTTCTTC.

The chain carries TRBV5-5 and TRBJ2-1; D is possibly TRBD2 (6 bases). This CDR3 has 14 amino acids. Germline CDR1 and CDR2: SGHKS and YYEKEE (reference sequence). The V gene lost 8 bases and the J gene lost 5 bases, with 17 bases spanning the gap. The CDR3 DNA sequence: TGTGCCAGTCAGACTAGTACACCGAACAATGAGCAGTTCTTC. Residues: CASQTSTPNNEQFF.

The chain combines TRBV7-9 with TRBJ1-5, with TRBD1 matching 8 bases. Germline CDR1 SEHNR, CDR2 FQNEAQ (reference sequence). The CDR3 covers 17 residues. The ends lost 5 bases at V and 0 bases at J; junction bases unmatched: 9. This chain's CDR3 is CASSPGQDRYSNQPQHF. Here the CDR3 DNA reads TGTGCCAGCAGCCCGGGACAGGATAGATATAGCAATCAGCCCCAGCATTTT.

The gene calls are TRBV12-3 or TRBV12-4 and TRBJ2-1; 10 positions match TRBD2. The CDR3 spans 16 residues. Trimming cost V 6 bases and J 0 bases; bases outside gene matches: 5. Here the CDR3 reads CASRATSGNSYNEQFF. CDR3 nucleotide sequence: TGTGCCAGCAGAGCAACTAGCGGGAACTCCTACAATGAGCAGTTCTTC.

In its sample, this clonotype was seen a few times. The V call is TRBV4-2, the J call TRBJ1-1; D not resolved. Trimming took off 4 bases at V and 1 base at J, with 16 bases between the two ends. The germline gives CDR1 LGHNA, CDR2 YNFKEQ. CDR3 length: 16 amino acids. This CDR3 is CASSPGGVSQNTEAFF. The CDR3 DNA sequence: TGTGCCAGCAGCCCCGGCGGCGTGAGCCAGAACACTGAAGCTTTCTTT.

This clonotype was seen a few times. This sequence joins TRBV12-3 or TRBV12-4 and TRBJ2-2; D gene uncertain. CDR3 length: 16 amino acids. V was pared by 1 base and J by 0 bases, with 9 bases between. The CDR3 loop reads CASSLGATANTGELFF. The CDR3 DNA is TGTGCCAGCAGTTTAGGAGCAACCGCGAACACCGGGGAGCTGTTTTTT.

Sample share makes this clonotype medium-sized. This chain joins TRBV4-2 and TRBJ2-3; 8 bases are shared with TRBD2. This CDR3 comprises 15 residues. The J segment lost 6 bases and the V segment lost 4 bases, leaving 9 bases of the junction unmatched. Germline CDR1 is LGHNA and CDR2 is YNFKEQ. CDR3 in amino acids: CASSRERGGQDTQYF. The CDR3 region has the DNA TGTGCCAGCAGCCGCGAACGGGGGGGCCAGGATACGCAGTATTTT.

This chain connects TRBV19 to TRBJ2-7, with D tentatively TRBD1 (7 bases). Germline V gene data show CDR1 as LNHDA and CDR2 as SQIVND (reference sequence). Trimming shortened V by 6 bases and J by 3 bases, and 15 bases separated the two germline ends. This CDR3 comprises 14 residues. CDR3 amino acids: CASSAGQRLYEQYF. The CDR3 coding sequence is TGTGCCAGTAGCGCGGGACAGCGCCTCTACGAGCAGTACTTC.

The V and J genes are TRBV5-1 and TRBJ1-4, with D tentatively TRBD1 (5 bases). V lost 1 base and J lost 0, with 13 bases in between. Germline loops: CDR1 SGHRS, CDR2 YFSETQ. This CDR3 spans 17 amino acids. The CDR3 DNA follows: TGCGCCAGCAGCTTGTGGGCAGGGACTTCAACTAATGAAAAACTGTTTTTT. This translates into CASSLWAGTSTNEKLFF.

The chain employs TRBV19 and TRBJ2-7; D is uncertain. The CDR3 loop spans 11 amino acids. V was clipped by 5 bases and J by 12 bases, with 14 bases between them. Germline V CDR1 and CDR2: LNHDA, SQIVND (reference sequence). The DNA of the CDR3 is TGTGCCAGTAGTCCAACCGTCCCTCGGTACTTC. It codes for CASSPTVPRYF.

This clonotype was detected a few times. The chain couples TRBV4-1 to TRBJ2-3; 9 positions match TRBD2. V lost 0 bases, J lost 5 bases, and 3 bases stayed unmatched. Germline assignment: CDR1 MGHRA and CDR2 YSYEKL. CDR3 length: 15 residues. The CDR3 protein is CASSQEGGRGDTQYF. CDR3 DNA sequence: TGCGCCAGCAGCCAAGAAGGCGGGAGGGGAGATACGCAGTATTTT.

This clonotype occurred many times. Written as DNA, the CDR3 is TGCAGTGCTAGTAAACCCGGACAAGGGTACGAGCAGTACTTC. This encodes CSASKPGQGYEQYF. V usage is TRBV20-1 and J usage is TRBJ2-7, with D maybe TRBD1 (5 bases). Germline-derived CDR1 and CDR2 are DFQATT and SNEGSKA (reference sequence). Trimming took off 3 bases at V and 4 bases at J, with 16 bases between the two ends. The CDR3 loop spans 14 amino acids.

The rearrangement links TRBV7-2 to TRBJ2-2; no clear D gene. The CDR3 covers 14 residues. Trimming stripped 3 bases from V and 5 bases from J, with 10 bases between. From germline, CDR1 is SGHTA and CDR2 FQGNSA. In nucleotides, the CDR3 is TGTGCCAGCAGCTTTCGAATCCTGACCGGGGAGCTGTTTTTT. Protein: CASSFRILTGELFF. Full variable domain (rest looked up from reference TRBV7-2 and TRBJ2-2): GAGVSQSPSNKVTEKGKDVELRCDPISGHTALYWYRQSLGQGLEFLIYFQGNSAPDKSGLPSDRFSAERTGGSVSTLTIQRTQQEDSAVYLCASSFRILTGELFFGEGSRLTVL.

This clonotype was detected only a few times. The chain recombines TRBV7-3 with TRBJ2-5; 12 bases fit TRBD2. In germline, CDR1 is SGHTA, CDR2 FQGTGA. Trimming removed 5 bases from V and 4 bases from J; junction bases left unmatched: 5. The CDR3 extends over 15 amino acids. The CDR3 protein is CASSPGLAGSETQYF. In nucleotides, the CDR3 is TGTGCCAGCAGCCCCGGACTAGCGGGGTCAGAGACCCAGTACTTC.

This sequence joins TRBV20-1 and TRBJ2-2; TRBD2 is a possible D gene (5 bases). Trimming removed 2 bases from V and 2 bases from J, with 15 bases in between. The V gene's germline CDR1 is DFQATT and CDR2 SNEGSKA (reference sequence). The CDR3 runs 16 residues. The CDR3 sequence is CSARPRKGDNTGELFF. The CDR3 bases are TGCAGTGCTAGACCCCGGAAGGGAGATAACACCGGGGAGCTGTTTTTT.

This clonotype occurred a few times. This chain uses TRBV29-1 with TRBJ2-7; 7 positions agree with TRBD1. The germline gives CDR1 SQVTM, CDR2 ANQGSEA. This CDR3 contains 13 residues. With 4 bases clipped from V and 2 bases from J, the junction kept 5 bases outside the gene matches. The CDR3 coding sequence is TGCAGCGTTGGAGGGCAGGGGGCCTACGAGCAGTACTTC. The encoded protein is CSVGGQGAYEQYF.

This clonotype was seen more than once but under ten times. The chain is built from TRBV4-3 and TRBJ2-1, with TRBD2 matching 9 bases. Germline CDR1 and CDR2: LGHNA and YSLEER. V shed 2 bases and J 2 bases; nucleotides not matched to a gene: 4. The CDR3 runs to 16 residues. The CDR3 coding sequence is TGCGCCAGCAGCCAATATGTAGCGGGGGCCTACAATGAGCAGTTCTTC. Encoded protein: CASSQYVAGAYNEQFF.

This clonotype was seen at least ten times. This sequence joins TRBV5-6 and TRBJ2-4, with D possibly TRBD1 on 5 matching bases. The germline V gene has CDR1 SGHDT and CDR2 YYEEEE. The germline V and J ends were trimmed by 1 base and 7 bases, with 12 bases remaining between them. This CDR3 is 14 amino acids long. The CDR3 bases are TGTGCCAGCAGCTTGTTTGGGGCGACGAACATTCAGTACTTC. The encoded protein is CASSLFGATNIQYF.

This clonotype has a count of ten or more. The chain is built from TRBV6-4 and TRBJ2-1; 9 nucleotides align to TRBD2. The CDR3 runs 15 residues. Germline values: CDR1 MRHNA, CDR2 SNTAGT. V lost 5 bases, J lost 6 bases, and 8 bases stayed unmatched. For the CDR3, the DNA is TGTGCCAGCAGTCCCGAGGGCGGGAGGGGCAATGAGCAGTTCTTC. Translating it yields CASSPEGGRGNEQFF.

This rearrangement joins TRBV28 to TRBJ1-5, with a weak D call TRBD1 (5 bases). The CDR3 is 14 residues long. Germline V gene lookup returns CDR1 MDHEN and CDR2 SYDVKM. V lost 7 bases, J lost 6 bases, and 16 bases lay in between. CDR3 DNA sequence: TGTGCCAGCACCATGGGACCAGGGACTCAGCCCCAGCATTTT. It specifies CASTMGPGTQPQHF.

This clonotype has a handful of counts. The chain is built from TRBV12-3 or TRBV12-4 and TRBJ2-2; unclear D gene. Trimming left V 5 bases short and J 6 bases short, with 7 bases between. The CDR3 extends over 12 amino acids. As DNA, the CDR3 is TGTGCCAGCAGTCCTCAATCCGGGGAGCTGTTTTTT. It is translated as CASSPQSGELFF.

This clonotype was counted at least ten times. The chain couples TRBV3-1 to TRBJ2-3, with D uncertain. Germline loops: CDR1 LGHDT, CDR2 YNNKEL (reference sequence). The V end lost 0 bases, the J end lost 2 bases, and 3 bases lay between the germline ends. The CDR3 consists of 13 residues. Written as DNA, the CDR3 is TGTGCCAGCAGCCAAGAGAACACAGATACGCAGTATTTT. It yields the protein CASSQENTDTQYF.

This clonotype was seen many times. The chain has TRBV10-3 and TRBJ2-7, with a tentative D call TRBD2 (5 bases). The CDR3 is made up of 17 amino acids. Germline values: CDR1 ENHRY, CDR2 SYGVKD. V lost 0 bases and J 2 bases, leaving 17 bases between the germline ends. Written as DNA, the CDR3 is TGTGCCATCAGTGAGTCGCGACGAAGAGCGGAAACCTACGAGCAGTACTTC. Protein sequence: CAISESRRRAETYEQYF.

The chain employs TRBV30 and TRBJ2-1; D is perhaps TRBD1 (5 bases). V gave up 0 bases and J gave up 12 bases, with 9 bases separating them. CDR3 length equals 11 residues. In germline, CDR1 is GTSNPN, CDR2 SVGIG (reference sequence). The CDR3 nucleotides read TGTGCCTGGAGTGTAAAAGGGGTGCAGTTCTTC. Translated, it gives CAWSVKGVQFF.

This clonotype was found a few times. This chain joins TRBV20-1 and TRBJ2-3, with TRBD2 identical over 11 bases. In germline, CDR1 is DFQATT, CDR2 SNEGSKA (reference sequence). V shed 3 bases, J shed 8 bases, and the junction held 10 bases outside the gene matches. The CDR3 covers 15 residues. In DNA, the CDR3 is TGCAGTGCTAGGCGAGTGGGACTAGCGGAAGGTACGCAGTATTTT. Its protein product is CSARRVGLAEGTQYF.